A single sample is the source of the 30 T cell receptor beta chains below, sequenced in a study of shared clonotypes between healthy human individuals. Profiling relied on immunoSEQ multiplex PCR, and the TCRdb table lists in-frame clones only, not all of them. The data contain 550,000 to 600,000 clones, around 77% of them singletons. Sequencing was performed on PBMCs. The source is a middle-aged woman in good health. Some clones in this sample may be carry-over from other donors' samples.

V gene TRBV5-1 combines with J gene TRBJ2-7, with D possibly TRBD1 on 5 matching bases. The CDR3 spans 15 residues. V was clipped by 2 bases and J by 4 bases, with 16 bases between them. The V gene's germline CDR1 is SGHRS and CDR2 YFSETQ. This chain's CDR3 is CASSFDAAGLYEQYF. CDR3 nucleotides: TGCGCCAGCAGCTTCGACGCGGCAGGGCTTTACGAGCAGTACTTC.

This chain links TRBV9 with TRBJ1-1; possibly TRBD1 for D (6 bases). Trimming pared 3 bases from V and 11 bases from J, leaving 20 bases between. The germline V gene has CDR1 SGDLS and CDR2 YYNGEE. CDR3 length: 14 residues. For the CDR3, the DNA is TGTGCCAGCAGCGCTGGGGGGGGCCTTGCTTCGGCTTTCTTT. It is translated as CASSAGGGLASAFF.

The rearrangement links TRBV7-9 to TRBJ2-3, with D perhaps TRBD1 or TRBD2 (5 bases each). The CDR3 extends over 15 amino acids. Germline V gene sequence: CDR1 SEHNR, CDR2 FQNEAQ (reference sequence). V was cut by 5 bases and J by 3 bases, with 15 bases left in between. The CDR3 loop is CASSRPGSRTDTQYF. The CDR3 DNA sequence: TGTGCCAGCAGCCGGCCAGGGAGCAGGACAGATACGCAGTATTTT.

The V call is TRBV9, the J call TRBJ1-5, with unresolved D. The V end lost 4 bases, the J end lost 4 bases, and 12 bases lay between the germline ends. Per the germline V gene, CDR1 is SGDLS and CDR2 is YYNGEE. This CDR3 has 14 residues. CDR3 protein: CASSISPGNQPQHF. DNA of the CDR3: TGTGCCAGCAGCATATCACCCGGGAATCAGCCCCAGCATTTT.

This clone has just one count. The rearrangement uses TRBV6-1 and TRBJ2-7, with D possibly being TRBD1 (5 bases). The germline CDR1 and CDR2 sequences are MNHNS and SASEGT. The length of the CDR3 is 14 residues. The ends were cut back, 5 bases at V and 5 bases at J, with 16 bases in the middle. CDR3 loop: CASSMGPLLNEQYF. Written as DNA, the CDR3 is TGTGCCAGCAGTATGGGGCCCCTATTGAACGAGCAGTACTTC.

In its sample, this clone was seen once. Mismatch with germline at one junction end may stem from a read error. This chain links TRBV6-5 with TRBJ1-5, with no clear D. The CDR3 extends over 14 amino acids. Germline CDR1 reads MNHEY; CDR2 reads SVGAGI. CDR3 coding DNA: TGTGCCAGCAGTTACTCAGGTGGGCAATCAGCCCCAGCATTT. It yields the protein CASSYSGGQSAPAF.

The chain has TRBV19 and TRBJ1-4; 10 bases align to TRBD1. J was trimmed by 6 bases and V by 6 bases; bases with no gene match: 7. The CDR3 spans 15 residues. Germline lookup yields CDR1 LNHDA and CDR2 SQIVND (reference sequence). The CDR3 reads CASRRQGATDEKLFF. In nucleotides, the CDR3 is TGTGCCAGTAGAAGACAGGGGGCTACGGATGAAAAACTGTTTTTT.

V gene TRBV27 combines with J gene TRBJ2-2; no reliable D call. The CDR3 runs 13 residues. The V end was cut by 8 bases, the J end by 6 bases, with 13 bases between. The germline V gene encodes CDR1 MNHEY and CDR2 SMNVEV (reference sequence). The CDR3 spells CASRYGAAGELFF. The CDR3 DNA reads TGTGCCAGCCGTTACGGCGCGGCCGGGGAGCTGTTTTTT.

This clone was found once. The chain employs TRBV9 and TRBJ2-2, with no clear D. Germline V gene sequence: CDR1 SGDLS, CDR2 YYNGEE. The germline V and J ends were trimmed by 0 bases and 5 bases, with 8 bases remaining between them. The CDR3 is 14 amino acids. The DNA of the CDR3 is TGTGCCAGCAGCGTAGTGGACGTGACCGGGGAGCTGTTTTTT. Translating gives CASSVVDVTGELFF. The whole variable domain, remainder taken from reference TRBV9 and TRBJ2-2, is DSGVTQTPKHLITATGQRVTLRCSPRSGDLSVYWYQQSLDQGLQFLIQYYNGEERAKGNILERFSAQQFPDLHSELNLSSLELGDSALYFCASSVVDVTGELFFGEGSRLTVL.

This rearrangement joins TRBV9 to TRBJ2-7; no clear D. The CDR3 sequence is 13 residues long. V lost 6 bases and J 8 bases, leaving 18 bases between the germline ends. The germline CDR1 and CDR2 sequences are SGDLS and YYNGEE. The CDR3 is CASNPGGGGKQYF. The CDR3, as DNA: TGTGCCAGCAATCCCGGCGGCGGCGGTAAGCAGTACTTC.

The chain uses TRBV5-1 and TRBJ1-1, with 7 positions matching TRBD1. J lost 5 bases, V lost 1 base, and 5 bases had no gene match. The germline gives CDR1 SGHRS, CDR2 YFSETQ. This CDR3 contains 14 residues. CDR3 sequence reads: CASSLSQGGTEAFF. In DNA form, the CDR3 reads TGCGCCAGCAGCTTGTCGCAGGGGGGTACTGAAGCTTTCTTT.

On this clone: A read error likely explains this, since a far larger clone differs by one base. Other DNA sequences in the sample encode the same CDR3. The V and J genes are TRBV7-9 and TRBJ1-1; D is ambiguous. Trimming left V 4 bases short and J 4 bases short, with 7 bases between. From germline, CDR1 is SEHNR and CDR2 FQNEAQ (reference sequence). The CDR3 consists of 12 residues. DNA for the CDR3: TGTGCCAGCAGCTCTGTCGGCACTGAAGCTTTCTTT. Translated: CASSSVGTEAFF.

This chain uses TRBV7-9 with TRBJ2-1, with 8 bases that match TRBD2. V lost 6 bases, J lost 3 bases, and 4 bases stayed unmatched. This CDR3 has 14 residues. Per the germline V gene, CDR1 is SEHNR and CDR2 is FQNEAQ (reference sequence). CDR3 region: CASRVGLDYNEQFF. CDR3 sequence (DNA): TGTGCCAGCAGAGTGGGACTAGACTACAATGAGCAGTTCTTC.

Comment on this clone: Additional DNA sequences in this sample encode the identical CDR3. The V call is TRBV19, the J call TRBJ2-7; 9 nucleotides match TRBD1. This CDR3 contains 14 residues. The V and J ends lost 1 base and 2 bases, in that order; junction bases with no gene match: 0. The germline V gene encodes CDR1 LNHDA and CDR2 SQIVND (reference sequence). DNA for the CDR3: TGTGCCAGTAGTATAGGGACAGGGGCCTACGAGCAGTACTTC. It encodes CASSIGTGAYEQYF.

This chain links TRBV18 with TRBJ1-2, with 9 bases lining up with TRBD1. The CDR3 totals 14 residues. J lost 4 bases, V lost 4 bases, and 4 bases had no gene match. Per germline, CDR1 KGHSH and CDR2 LQKENI. The CDR3, as DNA: TGTGCCAGCTCACGGGACAGGGACCTCTATGGCTACACCTTC. It yields the protein CASSRDRDLYGYTF.

CDR3: CASSRTRGVSYEQYF. As DNA, the CDR3 is TGTGCCAGCAGTAGAACTAGGGGGGTCTCCTACGAGCAGTACTTC. J is TRBJ2-7 and V is TRBV27, with D possibly being TRBD1 or TRBD2 (6 bases each). The CDR3 is 15 residues long. The germline V gene encodes CDR1 MNHEY and CDR2 SMNVEV (reference sequence). Trimming took 5 bases from V and 0 from J, leaving 14 bases between them.

Remarks on this clone: Other DNA variants within this sample encode the same CDR3. V is TRBV15 and J is TRBJ1-5, with a weak D call TRBD1 (5 bases). The CDR3 has 14 residues. Trimming took 3 bases from V and 1 from J, leaving 7 bases between them. Per the germline V gene, CDR1 is LNHNV and CDR2 is YYDKDF (reference sequence). Written as DNA, the CDR3 is TGTGCCACCAGCAGGGGACGGAGCAATCAGCCCCAGCATTTT. Translated, it gives CATSRGRSNQPQHF. Full variable domain (missing parts from reference TRBV15 and TRBJ1-5): DAMVIQNPRYQVTQFGKPVTLSCSQTLNHNVMYWYQQKSSQAPKLLFHYYDKDFNNEADTPDNFQSRRPNTSFCFLDIRSPGLGDTAMYLCATSRGRSNQPQHFGDGTRLSIL.

This clone was found once. V is TRBV7-8 and J is TRBJ1-4; no reliable D call. Trimming removed 5 bases from V and 0 bases from J, with 13 bases in between. Germline values: CDR1 SGHVS, CDR2 FQNEAQ. This CDR3 comprises 16 residues. In DNA form, the CDR3 reads TGTGCCAGCAGCCCCGCCAGGATATCAACTAATGAAAAACTGTTTTTT. Encoded protein: CASSPARISTNEKLFF.

This clone was counted between two and nine times. This rearrangement joins TRBV10-1 to TRBJ2-5; D could derive from TRBD1 or TRBD2 (5 bases each). The J call is in doubt because the DNA end fits TRBJ2-7 better. The CDR3 covers 14 residues. The V gene's germline CDR1 is WNHNN and CDR2 SYGVQD (reference sequence). The DNA of the CDR3 is TGCGCCAGCAGCCGGGACCCATCCGCCTACGAGCAGTACTTC. Protein product: CASSRDPSAYEQYF.

In DNA, the CDR3 is TGTGCCAGCAGCCCCGGTAGCTCTGGAAACACCATATATTTT. It codes for CASSPGSSGNTIYF. The rearrangement joins TRBV9 to TRBJ1-3; D is unclear. Germline CDR1 SGDLS, CDR2 YYNGEE. This CDR3 is built from 14 residues. V lost 4 bases and J lost 0, with 8 bases in between.

The chain carries TRBV11-3 and TRBJ2-3, with D unresolved. The CDR3 has 12 residues. Germline V lookup: CDR1 SGHNT, CDR2 YENEEA. Trimming took 4 bases from V and 5 from J, leaving 7 bases between them. The CDR3 DNA follows: TGTGCCAGCAGCTCTTATTTAGATACGCAGTATTTT. Translating gives CASSSYLDTQYF.

On this clone: A far larger clone is one nucleotide away, so this likely arose from a read error. This CDR3 is also generated by other DNA sequences in the sample. This rearrangement joins TRBV7-9 to TRBJ2-1; D not certain. The CDR3 spans 15 residues. The V gene's germline CDR1 is SEHNR and CDR2 FQNEAQ (reference sequence). The CDR3 spells CDSSLVPEAYNEQFF. The CDR3 DNA is TGTGACAGCAGCTTAGTTCCAGAGGCCTACAATGAGCAGTTCTTC.

This clone was detected only a few times. The CDR3 loop reads CATSSGLAGGGTGELFF. The CDR3 DNA reads TGTGCCACCAGCTCGGGACTAGCGGGAGGCGGTACCGGGGAGCTGTTTTTT. The rearrangement links TRBV15 to TRBJ2-2; the match to TRBD2 covers 15 bases. CDR3 size: 17 residues. Germline CDR1 is LNHNV and CDR2 is YYDKDF (reference sequence). Trimming took 5 bases from V and 5 from J; bases not matched to a gene: 6. The whole variable domain, remainder taken from reference TRBV15 and TRBJ2-2, is DAMVIQNPRYQVTQFGKPVTLSCSQTLNHNVMYWYQQKSSQAPKLLFHYYDKDFNNEADTPDNFQSRRPNTSFCFLDIRSPGLGDTAMYLCATSSGLAGGGTGELFFGEGSRLTVL.

The rearrangement links TRBV5-1 to TRBJ2-3; TRBD2 matches 9 bases. Trimming at V came to 4 bases and at J to 4 bases, leaving 7 bases not matched to a gene. CDR3 size: 15 residues. In germline, CDR1 is SGHRS, CDR2 YFSETQ. This chain's CDR3 is CASSILGLASDTQYF. The CDR3 region has the DNA TGCGCCAGCAGCATACTGGGACTAGCTTCAGATACGCAGTATTTT.

The genes are TRBV28 and TRBJ1-5; 8 nucleotides match TRBD1. Looked up from germline, CDR1 is MDHEN and CDR2 is SYDVKM. V lost 8 bases to trimming and J lost 5 bases; unmatched junction nucleotides: 8. The CDR3 totals 14 residues. CDR3 region: CASWGAGGHQPQHF. As DNA, the CDR3 is TGTGCCAGCTGGGGGGCAGGGGGCCATCAGCCCCAGCATTTT.

Turning to this clone: Other DNA sequences in the sample encode the same CDR3. This sequence joins TRBV6-4 and TRBJ2-3, with a tentative D call TRBD2 (5 bases). This CDR3 comprises 14 residues. Germline values: CDR1 MRHNA, CDR2 SNTAGT. V lost 5 bases to trimming and J lost 0 bases, with 9 bases between them. Here the CDR3 reads CASSPLASTDTQYF. CDR3 coding DNA: TGTGCCAGCAGTCCCCTAGCTAGCACAGATACGCAGTATTTT.

This clone appeared a single time. This sample also contains other DNA sequences that code for the same CDR3. This rearrangement joins TRBV5-1 to TRBJ1-1; 9 nucleotides line up with TRBD1. The CDR3 runs to 13 residues. CDR1 is SGHRS, CDR2 YFSETQ, per germline. With V trimmed by 3 bases and J by 4 bases, 1 base remained unmatched. The CDR3 is CASSSTGGTEAFF. The DNA for the CDR3 is TGCGCCAGCAGCTCGACAGGGGGCACTGAAGCTTTCTTT.

V is TRBV5-8 and J is TRBJ2-3, with 7 bases matching TRBD1. The J segment lost 0 bases and the V segment lost 5 bases, leaving 3 bases of the junction unmatched. This CDR3 spans 14 amino acids. Germline V gene data show CDR1 as SGHTS and CDR2 as YDEGEE. The CDR3, as DNA: TGTGCCAGCAGTCCGGGACAGAGCACAGATACGCAGTATTTT. Translation gives CASSPGQSTDTQYF.

This chain connects TRBV28 to TRBJ1-4; tentatively, D is TRBD1 (5 bases). The CDR3 totals 17 residues. Germline values: CDR1 MDHEN, CDR2 SYDVKM. V lost 3 bases and J lost 6, with 20 bases in between. This CDR3 reads CASSFWTKTGSYEKLFF. In nucleotides, the CDR3 is TGTGCCAGCAGTTTTTGGACAAAGACTGGGAGTTATGAAAAACTGTTTTTT. Full variable domain (remainder filled in from reference TRBV28 and TRBJ1-4): DVKVTQSSRYLVKRTGEKVFLECVQDMDHENMFWYRQDPGLGLRLIYFSYDVKMKEKGDIPEGYSVSREKKERFSLILESASTNQTSMYLCASSFWTKTGSYEKLFFGSGTQLSVL.

This chain connects TRBV19 to TRBJ1-3; D is possibly TRBD1 (5 bases). Germline V lookup: CDR1 LNHDA, CDR2 SQIVND (reference sequence). The V gene lost 2 bases and the J gene lost 0 bases, with 8 bases spanning the gap. This CDR3 comprises 15 residues. The CDR3 protein is CASSIYGASGNTIYF. The CDR3 coding sequence is TGTGCCAGTAGTATATATGGGGCCTCTGGAAACACCATATATTTT.